The 2 T cell receptor beta chains reported below all come from one sample, sequenced in a study of cytomegalovirus exposure and HLA in healthy donors. 60 Vbeta and 13 Jbeta primers were used in PCR. The table came from immunoSEQ multiplex PCR; TCRdb's copy has only in-frame clones and leaves some out. Among about 140,000 clones listed, approximately 82% were seen once. The sequenced material came from PBMCs. Receptors originate from a woman between 40 and 55 years old in good health and CMV-seronegative.

This clone was observed a handful of times. This chain joins TRBV28 and TRBJ1-2; 8 nucleotides agree with TRBD1. The CDR3 is 14 residues long. Germline-derived CDR1 and CDR2 are MDHEN and SYDVKM. J was trimmed by 8 bases and V by 6 bases; bases with no gene match: 11. This chain's CDR3 is CASRIPRGRWGYTF. Here the CDR3 DNA reads TGTGCCAGCAGGATTCCCAGGGGGCGGTGGGGCTACACCTTC.

The rearrangement uses TRBV2 and TRBJ2-7; D call uncertain. This CDR3 comprises 12 residues. V lost 8 bases to trimming and J lost 0 bases, with 8 bases between them. Germline loops: CDR1 SNHLY, CDR2 FYNNEI. Here the CDR3 reads CASLGGSYEQYF. In DNA form, the CDR3 reads TGTGCCAGCCTAGGCGGCTCCTACGAGCAGTACTTC.